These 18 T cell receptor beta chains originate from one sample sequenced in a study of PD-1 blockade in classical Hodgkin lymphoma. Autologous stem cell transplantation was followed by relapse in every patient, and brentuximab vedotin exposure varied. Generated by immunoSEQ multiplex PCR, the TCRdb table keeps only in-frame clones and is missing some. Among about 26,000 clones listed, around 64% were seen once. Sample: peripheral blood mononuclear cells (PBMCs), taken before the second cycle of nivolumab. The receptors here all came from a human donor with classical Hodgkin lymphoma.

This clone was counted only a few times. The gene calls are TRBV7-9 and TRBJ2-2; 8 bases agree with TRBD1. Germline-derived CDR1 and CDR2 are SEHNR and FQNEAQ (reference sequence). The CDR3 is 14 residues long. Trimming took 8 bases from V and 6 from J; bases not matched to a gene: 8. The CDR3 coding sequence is TGTGCCAGCGAACCGGGACAGGTAGCCGGGGAGCTGTTTTTT. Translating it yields CASEPGQVAGELFF. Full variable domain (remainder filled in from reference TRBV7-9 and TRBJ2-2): DTGVSQNPRHKITKRGQNVTFRCDPISEHNRLYWYRQTLGQGPEFLTYFQNEAQLEKSRLLSDRFSAERPKGSFSTLEIQRTEQGDSAMYLCASEPGQVAGELFFGEGSRLTVL.

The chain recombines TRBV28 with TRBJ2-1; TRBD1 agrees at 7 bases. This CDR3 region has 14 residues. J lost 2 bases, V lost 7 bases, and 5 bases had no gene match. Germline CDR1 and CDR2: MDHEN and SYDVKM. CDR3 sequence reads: CASIFQGAYNEQFF. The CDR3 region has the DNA TGTGCCAGCATCTTCCAGGGGGCCTACAATGAGCAGTTCTTC.

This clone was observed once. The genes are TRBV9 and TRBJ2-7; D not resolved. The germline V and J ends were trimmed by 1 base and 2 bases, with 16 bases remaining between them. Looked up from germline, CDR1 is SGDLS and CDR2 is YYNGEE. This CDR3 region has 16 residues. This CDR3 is CASSVRGSHTPYEQYF. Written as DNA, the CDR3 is TGTGCCAGCAGCGTACGAGGTTCCCACACTCCCTACGAGCAGTACTTC.

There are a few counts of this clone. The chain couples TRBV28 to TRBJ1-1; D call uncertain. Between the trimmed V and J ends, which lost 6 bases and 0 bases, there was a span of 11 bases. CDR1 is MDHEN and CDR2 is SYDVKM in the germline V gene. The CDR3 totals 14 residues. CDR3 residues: CASSRPIMNTEAFF. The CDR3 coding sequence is TGTGCCAGCAGCCGTCCTATTATGAACACTGAAGCTTTCTTT.

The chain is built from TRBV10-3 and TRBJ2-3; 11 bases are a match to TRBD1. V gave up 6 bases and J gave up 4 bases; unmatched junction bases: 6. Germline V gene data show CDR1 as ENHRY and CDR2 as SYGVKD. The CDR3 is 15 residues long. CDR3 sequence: CAIRDRGRFADTQYF. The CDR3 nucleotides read TGTGCCATCAGGGACAGGGGGCGATTCGCAGATACGCAGTATTTT.

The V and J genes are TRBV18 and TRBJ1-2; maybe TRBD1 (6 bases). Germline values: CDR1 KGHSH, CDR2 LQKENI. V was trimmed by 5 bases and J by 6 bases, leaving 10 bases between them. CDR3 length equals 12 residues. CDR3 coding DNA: TGTGCCAGCTCATCGACAGGAGATGGCTACACCTTC. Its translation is CASSSTGDGYTF. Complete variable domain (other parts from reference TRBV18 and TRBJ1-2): NAGVMQNPRHLVRRRGQEARLRCSPMKGHSHVYWYRQLPEEGLKFMVYLQKENIIDESGMPKERFSAEFPKEGPSILRIQQVVRGDSAAYFCASSSTGDGYTFGSGTRLTVV.

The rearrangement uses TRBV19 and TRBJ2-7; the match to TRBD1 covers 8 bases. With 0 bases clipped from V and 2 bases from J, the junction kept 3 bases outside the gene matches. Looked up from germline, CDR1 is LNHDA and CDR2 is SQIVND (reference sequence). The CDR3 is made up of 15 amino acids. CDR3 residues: CASSIDGQGAYEQYF. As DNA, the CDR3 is TGTGCCAGTAGTATAGACGGACAGGGAGCCTACGAGCAGTACTTC.

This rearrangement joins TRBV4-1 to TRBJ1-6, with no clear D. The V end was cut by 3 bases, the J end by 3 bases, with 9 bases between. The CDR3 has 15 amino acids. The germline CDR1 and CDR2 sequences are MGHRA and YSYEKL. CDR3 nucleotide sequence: TGCGCCAGCAGCCAGGGTCCCAACTATAATTCACCCCTCCACTTT. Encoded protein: CASSQGPNYNSPLHF.

CDR3 sequence reads: CASSPEAGVGYNEQFF. CDR3 bases: TGTGCCAGCAGTCCCGAAGCGGGAGTGGGATATAATGAGCAGTTCTTC. This chain connects TRBV6-4 to TRBJ2-1; TRBD2 matches 8 bases. Per the germline V gene, CDR1 is MRHNA and CDR2 is SNTAGT. J was trimmed by 7 bases and V by 5 bases; bases with no gene match: 13. CDR3 length: 16 residues.

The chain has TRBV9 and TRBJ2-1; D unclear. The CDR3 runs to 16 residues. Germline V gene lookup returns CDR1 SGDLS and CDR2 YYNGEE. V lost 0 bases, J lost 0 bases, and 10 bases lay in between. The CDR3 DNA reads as TGTGCCAGCAGCGTAGGTCGGGTAAGCTCCTACAATGAGCAGTTCTTC. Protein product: CASSVGRVSSYNEQFF.

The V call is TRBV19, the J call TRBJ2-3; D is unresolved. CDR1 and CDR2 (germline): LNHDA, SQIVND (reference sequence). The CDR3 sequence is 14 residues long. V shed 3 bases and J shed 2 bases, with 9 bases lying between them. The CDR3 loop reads CASSMGTYTDTQYF. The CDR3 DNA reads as TGTGCCAGTAGTATGGGCACCTACACAGATACGCAGTATTTT.

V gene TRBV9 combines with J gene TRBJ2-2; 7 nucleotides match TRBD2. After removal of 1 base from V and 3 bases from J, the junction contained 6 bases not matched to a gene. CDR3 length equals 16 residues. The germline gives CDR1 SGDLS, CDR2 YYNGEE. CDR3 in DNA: TGTGCCAGCAGCGTATTCGGGCGGGAGTACACCGGGGAGCTGTTTTTT. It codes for CASSVFGREYTGELFF. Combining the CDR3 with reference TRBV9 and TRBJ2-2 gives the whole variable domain DSGVTQTPKHLITATGQRVTLRCSPRSGDLSVYWYQQSLDQGLQFLIQYYNGEERAKGNILERFSAQQFPDLHSELNLSSLELGDSALYFCASSVFGREYTGELFFGEGSRLTVL.

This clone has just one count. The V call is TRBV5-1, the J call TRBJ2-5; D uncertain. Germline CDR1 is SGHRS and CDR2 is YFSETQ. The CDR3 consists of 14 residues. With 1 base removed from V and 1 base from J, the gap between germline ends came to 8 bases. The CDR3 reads CASSLWQPQETQYF. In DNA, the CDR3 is TGCGCCAGCAGCTTGTGGCAACCCCAAGAGACCCAGTACTTC.

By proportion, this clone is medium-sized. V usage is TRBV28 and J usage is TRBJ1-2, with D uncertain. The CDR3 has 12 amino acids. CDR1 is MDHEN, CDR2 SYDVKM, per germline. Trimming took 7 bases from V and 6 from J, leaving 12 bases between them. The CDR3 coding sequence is TGTGCCAGCACCCTAGGACGGGATGGCTACACCTTC. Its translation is CASTLGRDGYTF.

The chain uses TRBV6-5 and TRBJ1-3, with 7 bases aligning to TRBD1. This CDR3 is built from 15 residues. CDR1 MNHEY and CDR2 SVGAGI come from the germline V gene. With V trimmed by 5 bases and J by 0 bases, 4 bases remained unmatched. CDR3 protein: CASSPAGGSGNTIYF. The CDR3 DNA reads TGTGCCAGCAGTCCTGCAGGGGGCTCTGGAAACACCATATATTTT.

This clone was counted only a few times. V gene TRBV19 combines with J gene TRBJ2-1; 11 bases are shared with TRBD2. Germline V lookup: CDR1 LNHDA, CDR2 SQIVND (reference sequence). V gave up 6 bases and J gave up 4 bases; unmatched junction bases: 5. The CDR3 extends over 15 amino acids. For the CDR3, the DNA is TGTGCCAGTAGCCAACTAGCGGGGGTTTACAATGAGCAGTTCTTC. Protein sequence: CASSQLAGVYNEQFF.

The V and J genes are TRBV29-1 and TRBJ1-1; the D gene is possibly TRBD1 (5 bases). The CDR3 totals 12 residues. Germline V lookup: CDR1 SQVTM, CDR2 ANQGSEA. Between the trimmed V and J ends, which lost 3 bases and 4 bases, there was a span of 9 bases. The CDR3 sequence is CSVDGGFTEAFF. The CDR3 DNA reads TGCAGCGTTGATGGGGGTTTCACTGAAGCTTTCTTT. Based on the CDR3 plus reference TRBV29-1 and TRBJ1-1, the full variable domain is SAVISQKPSRDICQRGTSLTIQCQVDSQVTMMFWYRQQPGQSLTLIATANQGSEATYESGFVIDKFPISRPNLTFSTLTVSNMSPEDSSIYLCSVDGGFTEAFFGQGTRLTVV.

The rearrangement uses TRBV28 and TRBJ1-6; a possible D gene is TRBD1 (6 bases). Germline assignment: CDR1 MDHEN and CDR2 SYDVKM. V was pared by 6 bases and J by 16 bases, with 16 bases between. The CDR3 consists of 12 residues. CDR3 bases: TGTGCCAGCAGGTCCCCAGGGGAGGGACTCCACTTT. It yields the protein CASRSPGEGLHF.